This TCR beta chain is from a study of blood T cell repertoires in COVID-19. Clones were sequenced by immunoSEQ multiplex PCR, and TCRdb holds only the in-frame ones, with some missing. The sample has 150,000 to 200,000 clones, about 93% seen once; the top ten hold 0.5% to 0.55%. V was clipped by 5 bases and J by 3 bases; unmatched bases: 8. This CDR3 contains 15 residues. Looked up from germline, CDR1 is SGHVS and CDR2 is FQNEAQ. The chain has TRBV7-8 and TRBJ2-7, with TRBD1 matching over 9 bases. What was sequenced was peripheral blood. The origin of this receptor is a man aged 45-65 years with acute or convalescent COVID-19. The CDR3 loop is CASSRGTGWNYEQYF. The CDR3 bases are TGTGCCAGCAGCCGAGGGACAGGGTGGAACTACGAGCAGTACTTC.